This T cell receptor (beta chain) was retrieved from a study of T cell responses to AZD1222 COVID-19 vaccine. Repertoires were generated with immunoSEQ multiplex PCR, while TCRdb's copy carries only in-frame clones and drops some. Here the sample spans 150,000 to 200,000 clones, 90% being singletons. A word on this clone: Antigen: not known.

The analysis combined second doses at about 4 or about 12 weeks. The CDR3 loop spans 12 amino acids. V lost 0 bases to trimming and J lost 6 bases, with 6 bases between them. Germline V gene lookup returns CDR1 SGHAT and CDR2 FQNNGV. General study points: White British ancestry dominated among donors, who included more females, and clonal diversity was possibly underestimated.

The sample in question was peripheral blood, obtained 28 days after the second AZD1222 dose. This clonotype was sampled from an adult who received the AZD1222 COVID-19 vaccine. The rearrangement joins TRBV11-2 to TRBJ2-7; D ambiguous. The CDR3 DNA is TGTGCCAGCAGCTTAGAAACGGGCGAGCAGTACTTC. Protein sequence: CASSLETGEQYF.